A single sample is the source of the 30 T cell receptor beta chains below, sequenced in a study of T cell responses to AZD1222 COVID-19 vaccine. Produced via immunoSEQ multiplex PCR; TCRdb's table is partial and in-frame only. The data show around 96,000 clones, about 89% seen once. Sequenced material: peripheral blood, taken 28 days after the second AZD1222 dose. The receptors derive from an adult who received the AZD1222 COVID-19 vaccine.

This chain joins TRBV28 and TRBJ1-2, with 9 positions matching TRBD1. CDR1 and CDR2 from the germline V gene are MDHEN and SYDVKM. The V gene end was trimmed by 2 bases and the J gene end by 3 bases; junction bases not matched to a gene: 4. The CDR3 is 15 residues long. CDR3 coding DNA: TGTGCCAGCAGTTTACCGGGACAGGGAGACTATGGCTACACCTTC. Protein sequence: CASSLPGQGDYGYTF.

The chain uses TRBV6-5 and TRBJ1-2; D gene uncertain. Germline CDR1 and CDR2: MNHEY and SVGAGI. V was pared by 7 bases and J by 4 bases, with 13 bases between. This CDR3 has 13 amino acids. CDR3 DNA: TGTGCCAGCACCCTCGCCCCAGCCTATGGCTACACCTTC. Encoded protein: CASTLAPAYGYTF.

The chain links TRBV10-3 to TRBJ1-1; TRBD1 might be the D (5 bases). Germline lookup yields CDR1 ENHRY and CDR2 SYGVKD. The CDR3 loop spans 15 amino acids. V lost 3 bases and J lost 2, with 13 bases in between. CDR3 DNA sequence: TGTGCCATCAGTGATCTGGTAAGGGGAAACACTGAAGCTTTCTTT. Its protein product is CAISDLVRGNTEAFF.

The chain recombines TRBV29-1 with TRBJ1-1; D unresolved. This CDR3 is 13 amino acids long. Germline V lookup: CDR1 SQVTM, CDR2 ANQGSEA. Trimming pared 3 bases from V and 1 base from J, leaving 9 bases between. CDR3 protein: CSVEGRENTEAFF. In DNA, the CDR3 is TGCAGCGTTGAGGGCCGAGAGAACACTGAAGCTTTCTTT.

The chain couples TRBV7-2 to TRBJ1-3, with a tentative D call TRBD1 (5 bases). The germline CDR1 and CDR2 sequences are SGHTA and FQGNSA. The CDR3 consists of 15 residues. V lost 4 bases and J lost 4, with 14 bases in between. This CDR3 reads CASSSSGFKGNTIYF. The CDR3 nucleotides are TGTGCCAGCAGCTCGTCAGGGTTTAAAGGAAACACCATATATTTT.

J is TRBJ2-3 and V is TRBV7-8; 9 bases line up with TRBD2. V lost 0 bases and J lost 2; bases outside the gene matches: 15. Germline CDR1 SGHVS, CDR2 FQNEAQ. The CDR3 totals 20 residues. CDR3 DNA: TGTGCCAGCAGCTTAGCGTGGTCAGTTGGGCTAGCGGGACTCACAGATACGCAGTATTTT. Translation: CASSLAWSVGLAGLTDTQYF. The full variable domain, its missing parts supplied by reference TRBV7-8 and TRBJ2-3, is GAGVSQSPRYKVAKRGQDVALRCDPISGHVSLFWYQQALGQGPEFLTYFQNEAQLDKSGLPSDRFFAERPEGSVSTLKIQRTQQEDSAVYLCASSLAWSVGLAGLTDTQYFGPGTRLTVL.

CDR3 region: CASSNANEQFF. The CDR3 DNA follows: TGTGCCAGCAGCAACGCGAATGAGCAGTTCTTC. The V call is TRBV6-5, the J call TRBJ2-1, with D unresolved. Germline V gene lookup returns CDR1 MNHEY and CDR2 SVGAGI. V was clipped by 6 bases and J by 7 bases, with 7 bases between them. CDR3 length equals 11 residues.

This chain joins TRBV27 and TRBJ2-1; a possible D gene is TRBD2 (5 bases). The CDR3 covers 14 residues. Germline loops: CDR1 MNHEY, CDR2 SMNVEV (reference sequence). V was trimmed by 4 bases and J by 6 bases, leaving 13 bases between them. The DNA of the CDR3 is TGTGCCAGCAGTTCTCGGGGAGTGGGCAATGAGCAGTTCTTC. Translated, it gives CASSSRGVGNEQFF.

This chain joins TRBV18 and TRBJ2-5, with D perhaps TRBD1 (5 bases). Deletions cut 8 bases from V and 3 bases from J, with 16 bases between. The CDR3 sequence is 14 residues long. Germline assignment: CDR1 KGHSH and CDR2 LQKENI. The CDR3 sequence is CASKGNLAEETQYF. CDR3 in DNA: TGTGCCAGCAAGGGGAATTTGGCTGAAGAGACCCAGTACTTC.

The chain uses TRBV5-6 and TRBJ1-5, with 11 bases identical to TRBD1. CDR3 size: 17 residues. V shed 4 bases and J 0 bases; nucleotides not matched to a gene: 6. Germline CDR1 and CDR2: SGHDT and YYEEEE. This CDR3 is CASSLGTGGYSNQPQHF. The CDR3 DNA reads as TGTGCCAGCAGCCTAGGGACAGGGGGTTATAGCAATCAGCCCCAGCATTTT.

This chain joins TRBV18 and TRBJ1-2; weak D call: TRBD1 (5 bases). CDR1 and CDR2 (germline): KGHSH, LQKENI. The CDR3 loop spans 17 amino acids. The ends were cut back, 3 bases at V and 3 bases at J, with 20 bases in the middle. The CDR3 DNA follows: TGTGCCAGCTCACCGTTGCCAGGGAAGGGCAACTACTATGGCTACACCTTC. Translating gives CASSPLPGKGNYYGYTF.

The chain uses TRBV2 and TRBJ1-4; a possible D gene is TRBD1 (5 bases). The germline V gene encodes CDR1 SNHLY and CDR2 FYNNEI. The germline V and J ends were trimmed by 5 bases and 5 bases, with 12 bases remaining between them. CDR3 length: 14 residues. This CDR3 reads CASSTQGLNEKLFF. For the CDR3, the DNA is TGTGCCAGCAGTACCCAGGGCTTGAATGAAAAACTGTTTTTT.

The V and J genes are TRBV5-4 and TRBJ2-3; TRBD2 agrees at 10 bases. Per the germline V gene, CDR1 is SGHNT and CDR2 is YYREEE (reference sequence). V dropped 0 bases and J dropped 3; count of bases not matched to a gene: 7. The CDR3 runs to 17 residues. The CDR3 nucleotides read TGTGCCAGCAGCTTGGGTGGAGCGGGAGGGCCGACAGATACGCAGTATTTT. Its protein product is CASSLGGAGGPTDTQYF. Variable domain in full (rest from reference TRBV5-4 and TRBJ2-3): ETGVTQSPTHLIKTRGQQVTLRCSSQSGHNTVSWYQQALGQGPQFIFQYYREEENGRGNFPPRFSGLQFPNYSSELNVNALELDDSALYLCASSLGGAGGPTDTQYFGPGTRLTVL.

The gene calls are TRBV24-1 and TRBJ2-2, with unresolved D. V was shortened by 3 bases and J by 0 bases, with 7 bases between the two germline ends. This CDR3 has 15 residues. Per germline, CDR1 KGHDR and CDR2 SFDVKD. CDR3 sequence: CATSDVSANTGELFF. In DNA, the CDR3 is TGTGCCACCAGTGATGTGTCAGCGAACACCGGGGAGCTGTTTTTT.

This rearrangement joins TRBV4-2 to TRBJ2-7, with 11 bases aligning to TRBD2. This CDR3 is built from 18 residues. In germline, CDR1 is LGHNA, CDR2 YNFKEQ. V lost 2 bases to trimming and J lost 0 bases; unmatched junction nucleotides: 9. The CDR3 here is CASSQRQLAGVISYEQYF. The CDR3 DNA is TGTGCCAGCAGCCAACGTCAACTAGCGGGGGTGATCTCCTACGAGCAGTACTTC.

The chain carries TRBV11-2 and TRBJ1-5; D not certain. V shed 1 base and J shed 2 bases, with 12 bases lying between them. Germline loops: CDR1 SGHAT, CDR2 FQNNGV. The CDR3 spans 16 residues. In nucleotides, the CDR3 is TGTGCCAGCAGCTTAGCTGGAGTAGCACGCAATCAGCCCCAGCATTTT. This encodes CASSLAGVARNQPQHF.

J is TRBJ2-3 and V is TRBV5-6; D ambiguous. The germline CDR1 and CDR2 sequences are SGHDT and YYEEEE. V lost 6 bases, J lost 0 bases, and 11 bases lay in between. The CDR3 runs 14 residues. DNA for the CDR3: TGTGCCAGCACGACCGGCCCTAGCACAGATACGCAGTATTTT. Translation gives CASTTGPSTDTQYF.

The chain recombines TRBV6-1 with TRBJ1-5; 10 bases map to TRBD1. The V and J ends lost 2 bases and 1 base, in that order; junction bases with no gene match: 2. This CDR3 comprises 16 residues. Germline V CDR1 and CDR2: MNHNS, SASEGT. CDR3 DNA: TGTGCCAGCAGTGAACCGGGACAGGGGAGCAATCAGCCCCAGCATTTT. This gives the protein CASSEPGQGSNQPQHF.

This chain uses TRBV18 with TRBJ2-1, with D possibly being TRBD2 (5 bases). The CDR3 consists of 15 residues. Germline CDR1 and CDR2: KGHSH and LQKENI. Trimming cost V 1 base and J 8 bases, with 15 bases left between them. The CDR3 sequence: CASSPREKSIYEQFF. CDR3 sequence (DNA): TGTGCCAGCTCACCACGGGAGAAGTCGATCTATGAGCAGTTCTTC. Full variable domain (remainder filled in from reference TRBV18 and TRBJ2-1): NAGVMQNPRHLVRRRGQEARLRCSPMKGHSHVYWYRQLPEEGLKFMVYLQKENIIDESGMPKERFSAEFPKEGPSILRIQQVVRGDSAAYFCASSPREKSIYEQFFGPGTRLTVL.

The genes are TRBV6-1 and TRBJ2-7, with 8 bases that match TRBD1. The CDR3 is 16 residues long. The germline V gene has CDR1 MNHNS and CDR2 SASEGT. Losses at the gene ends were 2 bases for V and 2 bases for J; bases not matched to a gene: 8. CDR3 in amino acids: CASSERAGGTAYEQYF. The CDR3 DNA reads TGTGCCAGCAGTGAAAGGGCAGGGGGCACAGCCTACGAGCAGTACTTC.

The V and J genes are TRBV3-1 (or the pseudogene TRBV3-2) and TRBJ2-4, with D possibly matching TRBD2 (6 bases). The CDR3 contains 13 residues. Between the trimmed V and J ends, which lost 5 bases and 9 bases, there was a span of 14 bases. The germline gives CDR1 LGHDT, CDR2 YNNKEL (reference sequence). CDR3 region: CASSATSYGIQYF. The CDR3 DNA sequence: TGTGCCAGCAGCGCTACTAGCTATGGCATTCAGTACTTC.

CDR3 coding DNA: TGTGCCAGCAGTCTACAGGGAGGAATCACCTACAATGAGCAGTTCTTC. Its translation: CASSLQGGITYNEQFF. This chain uses TRBV11-2 with TRBJ2-1; D tentatively fits TRBD1 or TRBD2 (6 bases each). V was trimmed by 6 bases and J by 2 bases, leaving 17 bases between them. The germline CDR1 and CDR2 sequences are SGHAT and FQNNGV. The CDR3 spans 16 residues.

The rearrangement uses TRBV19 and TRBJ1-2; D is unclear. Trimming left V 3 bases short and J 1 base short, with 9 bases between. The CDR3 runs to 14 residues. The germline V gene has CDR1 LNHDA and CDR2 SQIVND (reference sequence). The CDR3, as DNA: TGTGCCAGTAGTATTCGGCAGCTTAACTATGGCTACACCTTC. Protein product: CASSIRQLNYGYTF.

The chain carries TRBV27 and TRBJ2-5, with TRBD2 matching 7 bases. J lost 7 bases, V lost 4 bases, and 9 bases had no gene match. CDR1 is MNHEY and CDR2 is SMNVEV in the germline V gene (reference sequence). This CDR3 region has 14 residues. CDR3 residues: CASSSGLDLGTQYF. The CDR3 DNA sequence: TGTGCCAGCAGTTCCGGACTAGACCTGGGGACCCAGTACTTC.

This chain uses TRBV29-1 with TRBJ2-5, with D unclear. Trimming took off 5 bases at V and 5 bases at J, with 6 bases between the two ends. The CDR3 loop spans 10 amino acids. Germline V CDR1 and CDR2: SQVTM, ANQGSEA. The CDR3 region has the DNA TGCAGCGTTCATAGGGAGACCCAGTACTTC. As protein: CSVHRETQYF.

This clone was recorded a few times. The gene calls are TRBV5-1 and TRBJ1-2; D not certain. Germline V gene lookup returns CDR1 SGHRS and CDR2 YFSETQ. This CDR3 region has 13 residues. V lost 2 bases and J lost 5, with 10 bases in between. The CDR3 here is CASSLRTEYGYTF. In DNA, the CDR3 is TGCGCCAGCAGCTTAAGGACGGAGTATGGCTACACCTTC.

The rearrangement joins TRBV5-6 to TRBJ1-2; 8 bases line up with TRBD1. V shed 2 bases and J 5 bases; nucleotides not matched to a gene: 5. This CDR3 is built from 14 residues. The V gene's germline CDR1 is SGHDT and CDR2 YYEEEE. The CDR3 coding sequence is TGTGCCAGCAGCTTTTCAGGGGGCGCATATGGCTACACCTTC. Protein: CASSFSGGAYGYTF. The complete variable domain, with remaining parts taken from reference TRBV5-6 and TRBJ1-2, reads DAGVTQSPTHLIKTRGQQVTLRCSPKSGHDTVSWYQQALGQGPQFIFQYYEEEERQRGNFPDRFSGHQFPNYSSELNVNALLLGDSALYLCASSFSGGAYGYTFGSGTRLTVV.

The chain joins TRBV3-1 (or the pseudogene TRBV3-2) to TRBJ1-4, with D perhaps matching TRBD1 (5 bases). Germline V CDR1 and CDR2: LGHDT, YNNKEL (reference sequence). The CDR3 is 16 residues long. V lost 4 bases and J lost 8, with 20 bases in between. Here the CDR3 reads CASSPAAGFKGEKLFF. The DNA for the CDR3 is TGTGCCAGCAGCCCAGCAGCAGGGTTTAAGGGCGAAAAACTGTTTTTT.

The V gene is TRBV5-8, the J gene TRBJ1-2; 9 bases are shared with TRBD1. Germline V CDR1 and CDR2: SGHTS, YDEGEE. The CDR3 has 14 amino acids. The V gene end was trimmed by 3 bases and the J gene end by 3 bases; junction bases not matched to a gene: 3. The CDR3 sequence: CASSWTGVDYGYTF. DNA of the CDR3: TGTGCCAGCAGCTGGACAGGGGTGGACTATGGCTACACCTTC.

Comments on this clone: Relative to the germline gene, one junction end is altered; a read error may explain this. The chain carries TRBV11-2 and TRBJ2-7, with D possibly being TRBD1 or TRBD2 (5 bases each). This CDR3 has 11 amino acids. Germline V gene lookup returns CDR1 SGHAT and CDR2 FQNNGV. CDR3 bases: TGTGCCAGCAGCTTAGCGGGACGGGCCTTATTC. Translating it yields CASSLAGRALF.